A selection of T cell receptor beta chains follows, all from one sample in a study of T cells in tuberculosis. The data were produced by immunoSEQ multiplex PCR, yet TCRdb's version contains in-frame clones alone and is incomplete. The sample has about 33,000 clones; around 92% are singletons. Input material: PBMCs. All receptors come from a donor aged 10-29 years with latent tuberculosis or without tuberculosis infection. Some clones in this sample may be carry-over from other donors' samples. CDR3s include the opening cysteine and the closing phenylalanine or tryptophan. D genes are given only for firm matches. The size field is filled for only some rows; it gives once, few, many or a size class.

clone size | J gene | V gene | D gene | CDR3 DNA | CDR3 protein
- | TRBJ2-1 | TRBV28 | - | TGTGCCAGCCTCTCCGGAGGGGTTGGTTACAATGAGCAGTTCTTC | CASLSGGVGYNEQFF
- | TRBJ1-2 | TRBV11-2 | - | TGTGCCAGCAGCTTTAACCCTTCTTCGGGGTTCTATGGCTACACCTTC | CASSFNPSSGFYGYTF
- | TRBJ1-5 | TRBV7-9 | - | TGTGCCAGCAGCCCCGGGGGGGATCAGCCCCAGCATTTT | CASSPGGDQPQHF
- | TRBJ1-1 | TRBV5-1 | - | TGCGCCAGCAGCTTCTACAGGGATAACACTGAAGCTTTCTTT | CASSFYRDNTEAFF
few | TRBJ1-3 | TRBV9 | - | TGTGCCAGCAGCTTAAGCTGGGGAAACACCATATATTTT | CASSLSWGNTIYF
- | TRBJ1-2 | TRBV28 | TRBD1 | TGTGCCAGCAGTTTGGGACAGGGGAGGACTGGTGGCTACACCTTC | CASSLGQGRTGGYTF
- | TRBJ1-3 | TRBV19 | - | TGTGCCAGTCACCCTCAGGGAATCCGGAACACCATATATTTT | CASHPQGIRNTIYF
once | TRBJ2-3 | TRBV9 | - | TGTGCCAGCAGCTCAGGGATTGCCCATAATACGCAGTATTTT | CASSSGIAHNTQYF
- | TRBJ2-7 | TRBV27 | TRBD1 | TGTGCCAGCAGTTCAGGACAGGGCCTGTACTTC | CASSSGQGLYF
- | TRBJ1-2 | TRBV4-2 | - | TGTGCCAGCAGCCCAGGGGAGGGTAGTTTTGGCTACACCTTC | CASSPGEGSFGYTF
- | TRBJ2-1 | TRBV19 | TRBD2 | TGTGCCAGTAGTAAGGCGGGAGGGCCCTCGAATGAGCAGTTCTTC | CASSKAGGPSNEQFF
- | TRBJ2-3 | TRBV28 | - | TGTGCCAGCCGGAGGACGGGAGTTCCAGATACGCAGTATTTT | CASRRTGVPDTQYF
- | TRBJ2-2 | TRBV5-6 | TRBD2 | TGTGCCAGCAGCTTCGGCACAGCGGGAGTGCATACCGGGGAGCTGTTTTTT | CASSFGTAGVHTGELFF
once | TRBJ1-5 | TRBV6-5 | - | TGTGCCAGCAGTCGAACAGGGATTGGCCAGCCCCAGCATTTT | CASSRTGIGQPQHF
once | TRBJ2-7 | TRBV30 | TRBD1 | TGTGCCTGGAGTTTCTTAGGACAGGGTTATGGCGAGCAGTACTTC | CAWSFLGQGYGEQYF
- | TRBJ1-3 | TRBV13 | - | TGTGCCAGCAGCTTACCACACTCTGGAAACACCATATATTTT | CASSLPHSGNTIYF
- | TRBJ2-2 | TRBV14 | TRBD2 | TGTGCCAGCAGCCAAGGAATCACTAGCGGGATGGAAAAGTACACCGGGGAGCTGTTTTTT | CASSQGITSGMEKYTGELFF
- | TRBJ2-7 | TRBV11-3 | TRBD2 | TGTGCCAGCAGCCCCGGACTAGCGGGGGGCCCCTACGAGCAGTACTTC | CASSPGLAGGPYEQYF
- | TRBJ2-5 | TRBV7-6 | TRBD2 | TGTGCCAGCAGCTTACCCCCCGGGGGGTACCAAGAGACCCAGTACTTC | CASSLPPGGYQETQYF
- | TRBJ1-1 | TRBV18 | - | TGTGCCAGCTCACCTGTCACTATGAACACTGAAGCTTTCTTT | CASSPVTMNTEAFF
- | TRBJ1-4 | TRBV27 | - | TGTGCCAGCAGTCCCCTTTTAAAGGGGCGAGAAGATAGAAAACTGTTTTTT | CASSPLLKGREDRKLFF
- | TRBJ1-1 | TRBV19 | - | TGTGCCAGTAGTATATACAGGGTCGGTACTGAAGCTTTCTTT | CASSIYRVGTEAFF